This is a list of T cell receptor beta chains from one sample in a study of PD-1 blockade in classical Hodgkin lymphoma. Clones were read by immunoSEQ multiplex PCR, and TCRdb kept only the in-frame ones, dropping some. The table shows about 11,000 clones, with approximately 77% occurring only once. This material consisted of peripheral blood mononuclear cells (PBMCs), taken at baseline. These receptors were collected from a human donor with classical Hodgkin lymphoma. The CDR3 runs from the conserved cysteine through the conserved F or W. A D gene is named only where the DNA matches it firmly. For some rows the clone size is stated as once, few or many, or as a class when expanded; others skip it.

>.|TRBV6-5|.|TRBJ1-6
TGTGCCAGCAGTTACTCGCAGCTTAATTCACCCCTCCACTTT
CASSYSQLNSPLHF
>.|TRBV29-1|.|TRBJ1-2
TGCAGCGTTGACCAGGGTTCCTATGGCTACACCTTC
CSVDQGSYGYTF
>.|TRBV18|.|TRBJ1-1
TGTGCCAGCTCACCACGCATGAACACTGAAGCTTTCTTT
CASSPRMNTEAFF
>.|TRBV6-6|TRBD2|TRBJ2-1
TGTGCCAGCAGTTACCGTTCGACCGGGGGGGCAAATGAGCAGTTCTTC
CASSYRSTGGANEQFF
>.|TRBV2|.|TRBJ1-5
TGTGCCAGCAGTTTAGGGGTCGGCAATCAGCCCCAGCATTTT
CASSLGVGNQPQHF
>.|TRBV19|TRBD2|TRBJ2-4
TGTGCCAGTAGTAGAGACGGGGGGGATAGAAACATTCAGTACTTC
CASSRDGGDRNIQYF
>few|TRBV6-6|TRBD1|TRBJ1-2
TGTGCCAGCATGGTGACAGGGACCAACTATGGCTACACCTTC
CASMVTGTNYGYTF
>.|TRBV11-2|.|TRBJ2-3
TGTGCCAGCAGCTTATCAGGTAGCACAGATACGCAGTATTTT
CASSLSGSTDTQYF
>.|TRBV5-1|TRBD1|TRBJ1-4
TGCGCCAGCAGCGGGGAGGGGGCGACTAATGAAAAACTGTTTTTT
CASSGEGATNEKLFF
>.|TRBV11-2|.|TRBJ2-3
TGTGCCAGCAGCCCAGGGGGGGCCACAGATACGCAGTATTTT
CASSPGGATDTQYF
>.|TRBV2|.|TRBJ2-3
TGTGCCAGCAGCAACGGGGCCGGGGGAGATACGCAGTATTTT
CASSNGAGGDTQYF
>.|TRBV28|TRBD1|TRBJ2-2
TGTGCCAGCAGAGGGGGCGCAAACACCGGGGAGCTGTTTTTT
CASRGGANTGELFF
>.|TRBV5-8|TRBD1|TRBJ1-5
TGTGCCAGCAGCCCGGGACAGGGAGGTCAGCCCCAGCATTTT
CASSPGQGGQPQHF
>once|TRBV5-8|.|TRBJ2-3
TGTGCCAGCAGTTCGCGTTATACGCAGTATTTT
CASSSRYTQYF
>.|TRBV11-2|.|TRBJ2-3
TGTGCCAGCAGCTTAGCTATAACAGATACGCAGTATTTT
CASSLAITDTQYF
>.|TRBV5-1|.|TRBJ2-6
TGCGCCAGCAGCTTAACCGGGACACCCTCCTCTGGGGCCAACGTCCTGACTTTC
CASSLTGTPSSGANVLTF
>.|TRBV19|TRBD1|TRBJ1-5
TGTGCCAGTACCCTGTCCGGGACAGAGTTATATAGCAATCAGCCCCAGCATTTT
CASTLSGTELYSNQPQHF
>.|TRBV7-2|.|TRBJ2-7
TGTGCCAGCAGCTCACAGGACGGGGGCCCCTACGAGCAGTACTTC
CASSSQDGGPYEQYF
>.|TRBV7-7|.|TRBJ2-5
TGTGCTAGCAGCTTACTTCCCCAAGAGACCCAGTACTTC
CASSLLPQETQYF
>once|TRBV28|TRBD1|TRBJ1-5
TGTGCCAGCAGCTTGACAGGGATGGACAATCAGCCCCAGCATTTT
CASSLTGMDNQPQHF
>few|TRBV9|TRBD1|TRBJ1-4
TGTGCCAGCAGCCGGGACCCCAGGGGGGAAAAACTGTTTTTT
CASSRDPRGEKLFF
>.|TRBV6-1|.|TRBJ1-5
TGTGCCAGCAGTGAAGGAAACAGCCCCAATCAGCCCCAGCATTTT
CASSEGNSPNQPQHF
>.|TRBV28|.|TRBJ1-6
TGTGCCAGCAGAGAAGGGGGGGGGAATAATTCACCCCTCCACTTT
CASREGGGNNSPLHF
>few|TRBV2|.|TRBJ2-2
TGTGCCAGCAGTGTAAGGGGCGCGAGGGGGGAGCTGTTTTTT
CASSVRGARGELFF
>.|TRBV6-1|.|TRBJ1-2
TGTGCCAGCAGTTCCTGGGGCTACACCTTC
CASSSWGYTF
>.|TRBV5-6|.|TRBJ2-4
TGTGCCAGCAGCTTGCCCCCGACAAGGGCGGGAGCCAAAAACATTCAGTACTTC
CASSLPPTRAGAKNIQYF
>.|TRBV5-8|.|TRBJ2-3
TGTGCCAGCAGCTTGGCCGGGGGACATTCTGAACCTACAGATACGCAGTATTTT
CASSLAGGHSEPTDTQYF
>.|TRBV6-6|.|TRBJ2-3
TGTGCCAGCAGTTACGGCCCAGATACGCAGTATTTT
CASSYGPDTQYF
>few|TRBV28|TRBD1|TRBJ1-1
TGTGCCAGCAGTTTCGGGACAGCGATGAACACTGAAGCTTTCTTT
CASSFGTAMNTEAFF
>.|TRBV28|.|TRBJ1-5
TGTGCCAGCAGTTTATGGGAGGGCAATCAGCCCCAGCATTTT
CASSLWEGNQPQHF
>.|TRBV29-1|.|TRBJ1-1
TGCAGCGTTGGAGGGAGAGGGAACACTGAAGCTTTCTTT
CSVGGRGNTEAFF
>.|TRBV7-6|.|TRBJ2-7
TGTGCCAGCAGCTTAGCGAAAGGGACCGAGCAGTACTTC
CASSLAKGTEQYF
>once|TRBV5-1|TRBD2|TRBJ2-3
TGCGCCAGCAGCTCACAACTAGCGGGGTCTACAGATACGCAGTATTTT
CASSSQLAGSTDTQYF
>once|TRBV5-8|TRBD1|TRBJ1-5
TGTGCCAGCAGCGGTGGACAGGGGAAATTTGGCAATCAGCCCCAGCATTTT
CASSGGQGKFGNQPQHF
>once|TRBV5-1|.|TRBJ2-1
TGCGCCAGCAGCTTGGGGGCTTCCAATGAGCAGTTCTTC
CASSLGASNEQFF
>.|TRBV6-5|TRBD1|TRBJ1-2
TGTGCCAGCATGACAGGGGACTATGGCTACACCTTC
CASMTGDYGYTF
>few|TRBV4-1|TRBD2|TRBJ2-1
TGCGCCAGCAGCCCGGGAGGATTAGGGGCATACAATGAGCAGTTCTTC
CASSPGGLGAYNEQFF
>.|TRBV7-3|.|TRBJ1-5
TGTGCCAGCAGCTCCAGGGGTCAGCCCCAGCATTTT
CASSSRGQPQHF
>.|TRBV29-1|TRBD1|TRBJ2-5
TGCAGCGGCTGCCGGACAGGACAAGAGACCCAGTACTTC
CSGCRTGQETQYF
>.|TRBV4-3|.|TRBJ2-7
TGCGCCAGCAGCCAAGTAGGTAGGCGATCTACCTACGAGCAGTACTTC
CASSQVGRRSTYEQYF
>.|TRBV5-1|.|TRBJ1-2
TGCGCCAGCAGCTTGGGGACCAACTATGGCTACACCTTC
CASSLGTNYGYTF
>.|TRBV18|.|TRBJ2-1
TGTGCCAGCTCGCCCGGGGCTAGGAACAATGAGCAGTTCTTC
CASSPGARNNEQFF
>.|TRBV6-6|.|TRBJ2-7
TGTGCCAGCAGTTTTGGGGGTGAGCAGTACTTC
CASSFGGEQYF
>.|TRBV7-2|.|TRBJ2-7
TGTGCCAGCAGCTTAGACGGCAACTCCTACGAGCAGTACTTC
CASSLDGNSYEQYF
>.|TRBV5-6|.|TRBJ1-2
TGTGCCAGCAGCCCCCCTCAAGGGCCGGCTGGCTACACCTTC
CASSPPQGPAGYTF
>.|TRBV6-4|.|TRBJ2-1
TGTGCCAGCGCGAAGTGGGATTCCAATGAGCAGTTCTTC
CASAKWDSNEQFF
>.|TRBV11-2|.|TRBJ2-1
TGTGCCAGCAGCCCTTCCGACAGAGGGCAGTTCTTC
CASSPSDRGQFF
>.|TRBV7-9|TRBD1|TRBJ1-3
TGTGCCAGCAGCTCCACCGACAGGGGGCCAATGGTGGGAAACACCATATATTTT
CASSSTDRGPMVGNTIYF
>.|TRBV28|TRBD1|TRBJ2-1
TGTGCCAGCAGCCCCGATCCGGGACAGGGCTCCTACAATGAGCAGTTCTTC
CASSPDPGQGSYNEQFF
>.|TRBV7-2|.|TRBJ1-5
TGTGCCAGCAGTGCAGGGACAAATCAGCCCCAGCATTTT
CASSAGTNQPQHF
>.|TRBV25-1|.|TRBJ2-5
TGTGCCAGCAGTGAATTCAGTCCCCAAGAGACCCAGTACTTC
CASSEFSPQETQYF
>.|TRBV6-6|.|TRBJ1-1
TGTGCCAGCAGTTACGGAGGGTCGCGGCCTGAAGCTTTCTTT
CASSYGGSRPEAFF
>few|TRBV7-2|.|TRBJ1-2
TGTGCCAGCAGCCAACAGACAAACTATGGCTACACCTTC
CASSQQTNYGYTF
>.|TRBV7-9|.|TRBJ2-2
TGTGCCAGCAGCTTAGAAGGTGCCGGGGAGCTGTTTTTT
CASSLEGAGELFF
>.|TRBV9|.|TRBJ2-5
TGTGCCAGCAGCGTATTACCCCAAGAGACCCAGTACTTC
CASSVLPQETQYF
>.|TRBV19|TRBD1|TRBJ1-2
TGTGCCAGTAGTATTGCGACAGGGCACCGTAACTATGGCTACACCTTC
CASSIATGHRNYGYTF
>few|TRBV7-9|.|TRBJ1-4
TGTGCCAGCAGCTTGACCGAAGGGGAAAAACTGTTTTTT
CASSLTEGEKLFF
>once|TRBV11-3|.|TRBJ2-1
TGTGCCAGCAGCTTGCTAGCGTACAATGAGCAGTTCTTC
CASSLLAYNEQFF
>.|TRBV7-3|.|TRBJ1-6
TGTGCCAGCCTACCCTTCGACAGGTTGAATTCACCCCTCCACTTT
CASLPFDRLNSPLHF